These T cell receptor beta chains were read from a single sample in a study of Ad26.COV2.S vaccination and SARS-CoV-2 variants. Sequencing used immunoSEQ multiplex PCR; TCRdb keeps in-frame clones, though not all of them. Of approximately 420,000 clones in the sample, more than 75% were seen once. Sequencing used peripheral blood, obtained in a trial of Ad26.COV2.S vaccine versus placebo. These receptors were obtained from a person between 18 and 65 years old who received the Ad26.COV2.S COVID-19 vaccine or a placebo. Each CDR3 is given with its conserved first and last residue. Each record gives: D gene, clone size, V gene, J gene, CDR3 DNA, CDR3 protein. A D gene is named only where the DNA matches it firmly. Expanded clones get a size class; other rows say once, few or many, or leave the size out.

d_gene: .; abundance: .; v_gene: TRBV11-2; j_gene: TRBJ1-2; CDR3nt: TGTGCCAGCAGTCCTGCCGTGGGCTACACCTTC; CDR3aa: CASSPAVGYTF
d_gene: TRBD2; abundance: .; v_gene: TRBV7-2; j_gene: TRBJ2-1; CDR3nt: TGTGCCAGCAGCCTGGGACTAGCGGGGGACAATGAGCAGTTCTTC; CDR3aa: CASSLGLAGDNEQFF
d_gene: .; abundance: .; v_gene: TRBV19; j_gene: TRBJ1-6; CDR3nt: TGTGCCAGTAGTATTGCAGGGGTCCTATTTAATTCACCCCTCCACTTT; CDR3aa: CASSIAGVLFNSPLHF
d_gene: TRBD1; abundance: .; v_gene: TRBV6-2/TRBV6-3; j_gene: TRBJ1-5; CDR3nt: TGTGCCAGCAGTCTGGACAGGGGAGGGCAGCCCCAGCATTTT; CDR3aa: CASSLDRGGQPQHF
d_gene: .; abundance: .; v_gene: TRBV3-1/TRBV3-2; j_gene: TRBJ2-7; CDR3nt: TGTGCCAGCAGCCAGGGGGGTGGGCAGGGAAGAGGAGAGCAGTACTTC; CDR3aa: CASSQGGGQGRGEQYF
d_gene: .; abundance: .; v_gene: TRBV30; j_gene: TRBJ2-2; CDR3nt: TGTGCCTGGAGTGGCAGGTATACCGGGGAGCTGTTTTTT; CDR3aa: CAWSGRYTGELFF
d_gene: TRBD1; abundance: .; v_gene: TRBV7-9; j_gene: TRBJ2-2; CDR3nt: TGTGCCAGCATGATCACTCCTACCGGGGACAGGGGGTGGACCGGGGAGCTGTTTTTT; CDR3aa: CASMITPTGDRGWTGELFF
d_gene: TRBD1; abundance: .; v_gene: TRBV6-5; j_gene: TRBJ2-5; CDR3nt: TGTGCCAGCGCAGGGGGCGTATCGGGGACCCAGTACTTC; CDR3aa: CASAGGVSGTQYF
d_gene: .; abundance: .; v_gene: TRBV19; j_gene: TRBJ2-5; CDR3nt: TGTGCCAGTAGTATCGGGGGGCGTTGGGAGACCCAGTACTTC; CDR3aa: CASSIGGRWETQYF
d_gene: .; abundance: .; v_gene: TRBV4-2; j_gene: TRBJ2-1; CDR3nt: TGTGCCAGCAGCACAAGAACAGGGGCGGAGGGGCTCCGGAATGAGCAGTTCTTC; CDR3aa: CASSTRTGAEGLRNEQFF
d_gene: .; abundance: .; v_gene: TRBV6-2/TRBV6-3; j_gene: TRBJ2-2; CDR3nt: TGTGCCAGCAGCGGACACCTGAACACCGGGGAGCTGTTTTTT; CDR3aa: CASSGHLNTGELFF
d_gene: TRBD1; abundance: .; v_gene: TRBV3-1/TRBV3-2; j_gene: TRBJ2-7; CDR3nt: TGTGCCAGCAGCCAAGTGTGGGACAGCTCCTACGAGCAGTACTTC; CDR3aa: CASSQVWDSSYEQYF
d_gene: .; abundance: .; v_gene: TRBV28; j_gene: TRBJ2-5; CDR3nt: TGTGCCTGCCGAGGGGCGGGGACTGAGACCCAGTACTTC; CDR3aa: CACRGAGTETQYF
d_gene: TRBD2; abundance: once; v_gene: TRBV4-1; j_gene: TRBJ2-1; CDR3nt: TGCGCCAGCAGCCTACCCGGGACTAGAGATTACAATGAGCAGTTCTTC; CDR3aa: CASSLPGTRDYNEQFF
d_gene: .; abundance: .; v_gene: TRBV2; j_gene: TRBJ1-1; CDR3nt: TGTGCCAGCATCGGCCCGAACACTGAAGCTTTCTTT; CDR3aa: CASIGPNTEAFF
d_gene: .; abundance: .; v_gene: TRBV19; j_gene: TRBJ1-6; CDR3nt: TGTGCCAGTAGCTACGGTGGGAATTCACCCCTCCACTTT; CDR3aa: CASSYGGNSPLHF
d_gene: .; abundance: .; v_gene: TRBV19; j_gene: TRBJ2-1; CDR3nt: TGTGCCAGTAGTCCTAGAAGCTCCTACAATGAGCAGTTCTTC; CDR3aa: CASSPRSSYNEQFF
d_gene: .; abundance: .; v_gene: TRBV6-5; j_gene: TRBJ2-7; CDR3nt: TGTGCCAGCAGTTACTCGCGTCAGTTAAGGGACGAGCAGTACTTC; CDR3aa: CASSYSRQLRDEQYF
d_gene: TRBD1; abundance: .; v_gene: TRBV2; j_gene: TRBJ1-1; CDR3nt: TGTGCCAGCAGTACCGGGACAGCTAAGACTGAAGCTTTCTTT; CDR3aa: CASSTGTAKTEAFF
d_gene: TRBD2; abundance: .; v_gene: TRBV7-3; j_gene: TRBJ2-3; CDR3nt: TGTGCCAGCAGCTTAACCGGACTAGTCTCAGATACGCAGTATTTT; CDR3aa: CASSLTGLVSDTQYF
d_gene: .; abundance: .; v_gene: TRBV6-2/TRBV6-3; j_gene: TRBJ1-1; CDR3nt: TGTGCCAGCAGTTCCTTCACAGGGTCGAGAACTGAAGCTTTCTTT; CDR3aa: CASSSFTGSRTEAFF
d_gene: TRBD2; abundance: .; v_gene: TRBV4-2; j_gene: TRBJ2-7; CDR3nt: TGTGCCAGCAGCCAAGCCAAACGGACTAGCGGGTTCGCCTACGAGCAGTACTTC; CDR3aa: CASSQAKRTSGFAYEQYF
d_gene: .; abundance: .; v_gene: TRBV18; j_gene: TRBJ2-4; CDR3nt: TGTGCCAGCTCCGCGGGGGGACAGCTAAACATTCAGTACTTC; CDR3aa: CASSAGGQLNIQYF
d_gene: TRBD1; abundance: .; v_gene: TRBV25-1; j_gene: TRBJ1-6; CDR3nt: TGTGCCAGCAGTGATGGGGACAGGCCTTATAATTCACCCCTCCACTTT; CDR3aa: CASSDGDRPYNSPLHF
d_gene: TRBD2; abundance: once; v_gene: TRBV7-9; j_gene: TRBJ2-3; CDR3nt: TGTGCCAGCAGCCCCGGGGGGGTTCCTGCGACGCAGTATTTT; CDR3aa: CASSPGGVPATQYF
d_gene: .; abundance: .; v_gene: TRBV5-1; j_gene: TRBJ2-2; CDR3nt: TGCGCCAGCAGCTTAAGGCGGGAAAACACCGGGGAGCTGTTTTTT; CDR3aa: CASSLRRENTGELFF
d_gene: .; abundance: .; v_gene: TRBV27; j_gene: TRBJ1-6; CDR3nt: TGTGCCAGCAGTTTATTTCACGGGGGGTCCTATAATTCACCCCTCCACTTT; CDR3aa: CASSLFHGGSYNSPLHF
d_gene: .; abundance: .; v_gene: TRBV14; j_gene: TRBJ2-1; CDR3nt: TGTGCCAGCAGCCAAGGGCGGCTCTCCTACAATGAGCAGTTCTTC; CDR3aa: CASSQGRLSYNEQFF
d_gene: TRBD1; abundance: .; v_gene: TRBV11-2; j_gene: TRBJ1-5; CDR3nt: TGTGCCAGCAGCTGGGACAGGGAACAGCCCCAGCATTTT; CDR3aa: CASSWDREQPQHF
d_gene: TRBD1; abundance: .; v_gene: TRBV6-2/TRBV6-3; j_gene: TRBJ1-1; CDR3nt: TGTGCCAGCAGTTTTGACAGGGGGAACACTGAAGCTTTCTTT; CDR3aa: CASSFDRGNTEAFF
d_gene: .; abundance: .; v_gene: TRBV28; j_gene: TRBJ2-5; CDR3nt: TGTGCCAGCAGTTCGGGACCGATTTACCAAGAGACCCAGTACTTC; CDR3aa: CASSSGPIYQETQYF
d_gene: .; abundance: .; v_gene: TRBV10-3; j_gene: TRBJ2-7; CDR3nt: TGTGCCATCAGTGAAAGTCAGACCTACGAGCAGTACTTC; CDR3aa: CAISESQTYEQYF
d_gene: TRBD1; abundance: .; v_gene: TRBV30; j_gene: TRBJ2-7; CDR3nt: TGTGCCCTTAAATCCCGGGACAGGGTGTACGAGCAGTACTTC; CDR3aa: CALKSRDRVYEQYF
d_gene: .; abundance: .; v_gene: TRBV6-5; j_gene: TRBJ2-7; CDR3nt: TGTGCCAGCAGTTACTCATGGGGGAACTACGAGCAGTACTTC; CDR3aa: CASSYSWGNYEQYF
d_gene: .; abundance: .; v_gene: TRBV7-6; j_gene: TRBJ2-2; CDR3nt: TGTGCCAGCAGCTTACTCGGCGGGACAAACACCGGGGAGCTGTTTTTT; CDR3aa: CASSLLGGTNTGELFF
d_gene: .; abundance: once; v_gene: TRBV3-1/TRBV3-2; j_gene: TRBJ1-1; CDR3nt: TGTGCCAGCAGCCAAGTCCCCAACCTTGAAGCTTTCTTT; CDR3aa: CASSQVPNLEAFF
d_gene: .; abundance: .; v_gene: TRBV27; j_gene: TRBJ1-2; CDR3nt: TGTGCCAGCAGTTTAATCCCCCGGCGGGGTGACTATGGCTACACCTTC; CDR3aa: CASSLIPRRGDYGYTF
d_gene: TRBD2; abundance: .; v_gene: TRBV7-9; j_gene: TRBJ2-1; CDR3nt: TGTGCCAGCGCCCAGGCGGGGGCCTACAATGAGCAGTTCTTC; CDR3aa: CASAQAGAYNEQFF
d_gene: .; abundance: .; v_gene: TRBV7-8; j_gene: TRBJ1-5; CDR3nt: TGTGCCAGCAGCTTATCTCGGGGGACTAGCAATCAGCCCCAGCATTTT; CDR3aa: CASSLSRGTSNQPQHF
d_gene: .; abundance: .; v_gene: TRBV19; j_gene: TRBJ2-3; CDR3nt: TGTGCCAGTAGTCAACTCTATTCCGTTGATACGCAGTATTTT; CDR3aa: CASSQLYSVDTQYF
d_gene: TRBD2; abundance: .; v_gene: TRBV5-1; j_gene: TRBJ2-1; CDR3nt: TGCGCCAGCAGCTTGGCAGGTGGGCGGGGGGACAATGAGCAGTTCTTC; CDR3aa: CASSLAGGRGDNEQFF
d_gene: .; abundance: .; v_gene: TRBV18; j_gene: TRBJ2-2; CDR3nt: TGTGCCAGCTCACCAAGGGACAAACCCACCGGGGAGCTGTTTTTT; CDR3aa: CASSPRDKPTGELFF
d_gene: .; abundance: .; v_gene: TRBV27; j_gene: TRBJ2-2; CDR3nt: TGTGCCAGCAGTTTCTCATCCCCCCGAGGGGGGGCGCAAGCCGGGGAGCTGTTTTTT; CDR3aa: CASSFSSPRGGAQAGELFF
d_gene: TRBD1; abundance: .; v_gene: TRBV30; j_gene: TRBJ1-2; CDR3nt: TGTGCCTGGAGTACGACAGGGAACTATGGCTACACCTTC; CDR3aa: CAWSTTGNYGYTF
d_gene: .; abundance: .; v_gene: TRBV7-2; j_gene: TRBJ2-3; CDR3nt: TGTGCCAGCAGCCGGGAAACTAGCACAGATACGCAGTATTTT; CDR3aa: CASSRETSTDTQYF
d_gene: TRBD1; abundance: once; v_gene: TRBV6-6; j_gene: TRBJ2-7; CDR3nt: TGTGCCAGCAGTTACCGGGGACAGGGTTACTCCTACGAGCAGTACTTC; CDR3aa: CASSYRGQGYSYEQYF
d_gene: TRBD1; abundance: .; v_gene: TRBV4-1; j_gene: TRBJ2-3; CDR3nt: TGCGCCAGCGGACCGGGACAGGGGTTGACAGATACGCAGTATTTT; CDR3aa: CASGPGQGLTDTQYF
d_gene: TRBD1; abundance: .; v_gene: TRBV5-4; j_gene: TRBJ2-7; CDR3nt: TGTGCCAGCAGCTTGGACAGGGGCTACGAGCAGTACTTC; CDR3aa: CASSLDRGYEQYF